This record concerns one T cell receptor (beta chain) sequence. Source study methods: Estimated nucleated cell counts came from reference gene primer amplification. The table came from immunoSEQ multiplex PCR; TCRdb's copy has only in-frame clones and leaves some out. For V, J and clone size, that table is used; D and trimming come from the DNA. The data show 20,000 to 30,000 clones, with 92% seen just once and roughly a third held by the top ten. The sample comes from a study of blood T cell repertoires in COVID-19. Turning to the study itself: T cells, B-cell-depleted T cells, or PBMCs supplied cDNA or gDNA.

The receptor's source is a man aged 70 or older with active COVID-19. Material: peripheral blood.

The CDR3 DNA is TGTGCCAGCACCCCAGGCCAGGGGCAAGAGACCCAGTACTTC. Protein: CASTPGQGQETQYF. The V and J genes are TRBV16 and TRBJ2-5; perhaps TRBD1 as D (6 bases). With 7 bases removed from V and 2 bases from J, the gap between germline ends came to 14 bases. CDR3 length: 14 amino acids. Per the germline V gene, CDR1 is KGHSY and CDR2 is FQNENV.